The 12 T cell receptor beta chains below come from one sample, sequenced in a study of cytomegalovirus exposure and HLA in healthy donors. Use of 60 Vbeta and 13 Jbeta primers characterized the PCR. TCRdb's copy holds only in-frame clones and misses some; the assay was immunoSEQ multiplex PCR. This sample has about 96,000 clones, with about 70% found just once. The source material was PBMCs. These TCRs come from a woman in her 70s in good health and CMV-seropositive.

The chain has TRBV7-6 and TRBJ2-7; D is perhaps TRBD2 (7 bases). Germline V gives CDR1 SGHVS, CDR2 FNYEAQ. The V gene lost 1 base and the J gene lost 2 bases, with 15 bases spanning the gap. The CDR3 is 16 amino acids. The chain's CDR3 is CASSLGSGGQAYEQYF. The CDR3 nucleotides read TGTGCCAGCAGCTTAGGGTCGGGGGGCCAAGCCTACGAGCAGTACTTC.

This rearrangement joins TRBV6-5 to TRBJ1-5; no firm D call. Deletions cut 6 bases from V and 0 bases from J, with 12 bases between. The CDR3 contains 15 residues. CDR1 is MNHEY and CDR2 is SVGAGI in the germline V gene. This CDR3 is CASRLAPYSNQPQHF. In DNA, the CDR3 is TGTGCCAGCAGGTTAGCACCATATAGCAATCAGCCCCAGCATTTT.

The chain is built from TRBV11-2 and TRBJ2-7, with 11 bases that match TRBD1. In germline, CDR1 is SGHAT, CDR2 FQNNGV. CDR3 size: 14 residues. Germline trimming cut 5 bases from V and 2 bases from J; bases unmatched to any gene: 2. CDR3 sequence reads: CASSGTGGAYEQYF. In DNA, the CDR3 is TGTGCCAGCAGCGGGACAGGGGGAGCCTACGAGCAGTACTTC.

CDR3 sequence: CASSFRVQDTEAFF. The CDR3, as DNA: TGTGCCAGCTCCTTCAGGGTGCAGGACACTGAAGCTTTCTTT. The V gene is TRBV18, the J gene TRBJ1-1; tentatively, D is TRBD1 (5 bases). There are 14 residues in the CDR3. The germline V gene encodes CDR1 KGHSH and CDR2 LQKENI. Trimming cost V 6 bases and J 3 bases, with 14 bases left between them.

This clone was recorded once. This chain joins TRBV7-6 and TRBJ2-7; D is uncertain. The V gene's germline CDR1 is SGHVS and CDR2 FNYEAQ. V lost 1 base to trimming and J lost 0 bases, with 10 bases between them. The CDR3 runs 15 residues. CDR3 loop: CASSLELAGSYEQYF. Written as DNA, the CDR3 is TGTGCCAGCAGCTTAGAACTGGCAGGCTCCTACGAGCAGTACTTC.

The V call is TRBV5-1, the J call TRBJ2-5, with a possible D match to TRBD2 (5 bases). The CDR3 spans 15 residues. Germline CDR1 and CDR2: SGHRS and YFSETQ. Trimming took off 0 bases at V and 4 bases at J, with 13 bases between the two ends. The CDR3 nucleotides are TGCGCCAGCAGCTTGGTATCGCCAGGAGGAGAGACCCAGTACTTC. Protein product: CASSLVSPGGETQYF.

V and J are TRBV7-9 and TRBJ2-1; 10 bases line up with TRBD2. CDR3 length: 17 amino acids. The germline V gene encodes CDR1 SEHNR and CDR2 FQNEAQ (reference sequence). After removal of 5 bases from V and 2 bases from J, the junction contained 9 bases not matched to a gene. The CDR3 loop is CASSQGGLAGAYNEQFF. CDR3 sequence (DNA): TGTGCCAGCAGCCAGGGGGGCCTAGCGGGGGCCTACAATGAGCAGTTCTTC.

The V call is TRBV11-3, the J call TRBJ2-3; 7 nucleotides agree with TRBD2. The CDR3 contains 14 residues. Germline CDR1 SGHNT, CDR2 YENEEA. The J segment lost 4 bases and the V segment lost 3 bases, leaving 4 bases of the junction unmatched. Written as DNA, the CDR3 is TGTGCCAGCAGCTTGAGCGGGATTGCAGATACGCAGTATTTT. Translating gives CASSLSGIADTQYF.

V and J are TRBV7-3 and TRBJ1-6; D possibly corresponds to TRBD1 (5 bases). Trimming stripped 3 bases from V and 7 bases from J, with 13 bases between. This CDR3 is 15 amino acids long. The germline V gene encodes CDR1 SGHTA and CDR2 FQGTGA. CDR3 region: CASSLGGWGNSPLHF. CDR3 bases: TGTGCCAGCAGCTTGGGGGGATGGGGGAATTCACCCCTCCACTTT.

This clone has just a few counts. This chain joins TRBV5-6 and TRBJ1-6; 9 bases line up with TRBD1. CDR1 SGHDT and CDR2 YYEEEE come from the germline V gene. The CDR3 totals 15 residues. V shed 0 bases and J 10 bases; nucleotides not matched to a gene: 5. Written as DNA, the CDR3 is TGTGCCAGCAGCTTGGGGGACAGGGAGGGATCACCCCTCCACTTT. Protein product: CASSLGDREGSPLHF.

This rearrangement joins TRBV18 to TRBJ2-7; tentatively, D is TRBD2 (5 bases). Trimming took 5 bases from V and 2 from J, leaving 13 bases between them. The CDR3 has 14 amino acids. Germline assignment: CDR1 KGHSH and CDR2 LQKENI. DNA of the CDR3: TGTGCCAGCTCAGACTACGACCCACCCTACGAGCAGTACTTC. Translated, it gives CASSDYDPPYEQYF.

As concerns this clone: Its ends do not fully match the called genes, so a read error is possible. This chain connects TRBV7-9 to TRBJ2-5; 8 nucleotides match TRBD2. Per the germline V gene, CDR1 is SEHNR and CDR2 is FQNEAQ (reference sequence). CDR3 length equals 17 residues. CDR3 sequence: CSSSAQRGRRMGETQYF. The CDR3 bases are TGTTCCAGCAGCGCTCAGCGGGGGAGGCGGATGGGAGAGACCCAGTACTTC.